This T cell receptor beta chain was identified during a study of T cells after yellow fever vaccination (dated by TCRdb to 2018 to 2020). A note on the overall study: Libraries from fractions with low cell numbers were prepared with the SMART-Seq v4 Ultra Low Input RNA kit. Two healthy male donors, one aged 18 to 30 and one aged 30 to 40 years, made up the cohort. Blood was collected at multiple timepoints before and after primary and secondary immunization, and bulk PBMC replicates and cell subsets were isolated. Bulk TCR alpha and beta repertoires were sequenced longitudinally to track T-cell clones before and after primary and booster YFV17D yellow fever vaccination. What the research found in general, with its limitations: After the booster, most clones that had expanded after primary vaccination were detected again (around 95% of CD4 and under 90% of CD8), suggesting broad maintenance of memory. The secondary T-cell response was weaker than the primary response but faster, peaking on day 5 instead of day 15. Because abundant contaminating clonotypes from the bulk population could be contained in FACS-sorted repertoires, computational filtering was required. Because the study included only two donors, the extent to which the findings can be generalized is limited. A small fraction of clonotypes appeared in both the CD4 and CD8 compartments, likely as a result of convergent recombination.

TCR cDNA was made using 5'RACE template switching, a step that added a universal primer site and unique molecular identifiers. cDNA synthesis was primed from both the TCR alpha and TCR beta constant segments. Two PCR steps were used to amplify libraries, with sample barcodes and sequencing adapters being added in the second step. Libraries were sequenced on Illumina HiSeq 2500 (2x100 bp) or NovaSeq (2x150 bp). The original pipeline was this. Reads were demultiplexed and collapsed into UMI consensus sequences with MIGEC, and V(D)J alignment was performed with MiXCR. Vaccine-responding clonotypes were identified with edgeR using replicate PBMC samples, with FDR below 0.01 and a log2 fold change above 5 up to day 15 being required. Each bulk clonotype received a CD4 or CD8 identity based on whether the sequenced CD4 or CD8 repertoire contained that clonotype at higher abundance. TCRdb reanalyzed the raw reads on its own, using fastp at Q25 for trimming and MiXCR for clone calling, and kept in-frame beta chains. Rows are combined by CDR3 protein, so each entry shows the most common genes and DNA. These V and J calls are TCRdb output, not the study's own analysis. The sample has approximately 550,000 distinct CDR3 sequences on record, roughly 14% of them singletons. Over 11% of the sample rests with the top ten.

The CDR3 runs 13 amino acids, cysteine and phenylalanine included. The entry retains the CDR3 DNA only, 39 bases that are in frame from base 1. Between the V and J ends, shortened by 4 bases and 3 bases respectively, the junction contains 8 bases. CDR1 SGDLS and CDR2 YYNGEE are derived from the germline V gene. The treatment or condition label here, explained by the study, means: live attenuated yellow fever vaccine strain. Two biological replicates of bulk PBMCs were collected at each blood-draw timepoint. PBMCs were isolated from peripheral blood using a standard Ficoll-Paque protocol. RNA was extracted with TriZol from bulk PBMCs, CD4 and CD8 fractions, and dextramer-positive and dextramer-negative fractions. On this clonotype: Its antigen specificity is not known. Base qualities are not provided; no much larger clone lies one nucleotide away.

This receptor was identified in a man under 40 who received the YFV17D yellow fever vaccine. The chain is made from TRBV9 and TRBJ1-3, with no reliable assignment of the D segment. Sequences were derived from PBMCs, sampled on the day of the yellow fever booster vaccination. CDR3 sequence: CASSNGGGNTIYF. The nucleotide sequence is TGTGCCAGCAGCAACGGCGGTGGAAACACCATATATTTT.